This T cell receptor beta chain was retrieved from a study of blood T cells in healthy people across ages. CDR3 length: 13 amino acids. Trimming stripped 6 bases from V and 0 bases from J, with 8 bases between. Per germline, CDR1 MNHEY and CDR2 SVGAGI. Overall study findings and caveats: The study found TCR beta diversity correlated strongly with naive T cell percentage.

With a J-beta primer mix and a sample-barcoded 5' primer, a second PCR ran roughly 6 to 11 cycles. Each sample provided no less than 2.5 million CDR3-containing paired-end reads. TCRdb reanalysed the 5' RACE reads using MiXCR and keeps one entry per CDR3 protein. This sample has fewer than 700,000 distinct CDR3 sequences; around 41% occur once, and the top ten carry 25% to 35%. A remark on this clonotype: Antigen specificity is unknown.

The specimen sequenced was blood. V usage is TRBV6-5 and J usage is TRBJ1-2; weak D call: TRBD1 (5 bases). The source is a man older than 75 in good health. DNA of the CDR3: TGTGCCAGCAGACGACAGACTAACTATGGCTACACCTTC. This sequence encodes CASRRQTNYGYTF.